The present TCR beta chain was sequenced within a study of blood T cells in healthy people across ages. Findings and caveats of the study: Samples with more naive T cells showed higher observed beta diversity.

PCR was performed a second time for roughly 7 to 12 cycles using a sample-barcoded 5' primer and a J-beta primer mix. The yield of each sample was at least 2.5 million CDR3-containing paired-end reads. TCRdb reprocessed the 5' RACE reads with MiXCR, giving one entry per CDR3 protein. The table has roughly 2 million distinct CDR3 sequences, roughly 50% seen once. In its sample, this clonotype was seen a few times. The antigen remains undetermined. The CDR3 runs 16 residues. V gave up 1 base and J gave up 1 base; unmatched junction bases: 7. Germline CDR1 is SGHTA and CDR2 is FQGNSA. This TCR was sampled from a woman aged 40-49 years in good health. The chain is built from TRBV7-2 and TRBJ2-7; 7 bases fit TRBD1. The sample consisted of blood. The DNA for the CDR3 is TGTGCCAGCAGCTTAGAGCAGGGGGTAATATCCTACGAGCAGTACTTC. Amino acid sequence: CASSLEQGVISYEQYF. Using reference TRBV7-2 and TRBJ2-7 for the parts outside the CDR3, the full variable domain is GAGVSQSPSNKVTEKGKDVELRCDPISGHTALYWYRQSLGQGLEFLIYFQGNSAPDKSGLPSDRFSAERTGGSVSTLTIQRTQQEDSAVYLCASSLEQGVISYEQYFGPGTRLTVT.